This TCR beta chain was recorded in a study of T cells in Graves' hyperthyroidism and ophthalmopathy. Study-wide results and caveats: The blood repertoire included most of the expanded thyroid clonotypes above 0.001. Prediction of ophthalmopathy progression came a median 6.5 months pre-onset.

Template material for amplifying TCR beta CDR3 regions consisted of RNA transcripts. An initial round of RT-PCR targeting the TCR CDR3 relied on the HTBI primer set. TCRdb passed the multiplex PCR reads through MiXCR, listing each CDR3 protein once. The sample shows about 520,000 distinct CDR3 sequences, roughly a quarter of them seen only once. Clinical symptoms, serum thyroxine, TRAb, thyroid ultrasound and orbital computed tomography established diagnosis. Fresh peripheral blood, 10 ml, yielded the PBMCs. The germline CDR1 and CDR2 sequences are SEHNR and FQNEAQ (reference sequence). V was clipped by 5 bases and J by 3 bases, with 7 bases between them. The CDR3 length is 12 residues. This clonotype appeared many times. Its antigen is as yet unknown.

The sequence was obtained from a woman in her 30s with Graves' ophthalmopathy. Sequenced input: blood. This rearrangement joins TRBV7-9 to TRBJ1-2; no definite D call. As DNA, the CDR3 is TGTGCCAGCAGCGTCCAATACTATGGCTACACCTTC. Translating gives CASSVQYYGYTF.